The clone carrying this T cell receptor (beta chain) is judged medium-sized. The antigen is not known. These data belong to a study of spatial heterogeneity in lung cancer. General observations from the study: In tumors, expanded intratumoral alpha and beta TCR counts tracked mutation counts.

From the 5' RACE reads, TCRdb called clonotypes with MiXCR, one entry per CDR3 protein. Counted here are a few thousand distinct CDR3 sequences, roughly 10% occurring once; the ten biggest clones make up less than 8%. CDR1 is DFQATT and CDR2 is SNEGSKA in the germline V gene (reference sequence). V was clipped by 4 bases and J by 5 bases; unmatched bases: 7. The CDR3 extends over 14 amino acids. The time point denotes: sample taken at primary tumor resection. Untreated early-stage non-small cell lung cancer patients, some 70 in total, were the donors. The chain employs TRBV20-1 and TRBJ1-5; TRBD1 agrees at 8 bases. The sequence was obtained from a female donor with early-stage non-small cell lung cancer. The sequences come from lung tumor tissue, collected at surgery. The CDR3 sequence: CSAIDRGTHQPQHF. As DNA, the CDR3 is TGCAGTGCTATAGACAGGGGAACCCATCAGCCCCAGCATTTT.